The text below deals with one T cell receptor (beta chain). This sample is part of a study of shared T cell receptors in the human thymus. Trimming at V came to 6 bases and at J to 0 bases, leaving 5 bases not matched to a gene. Germline V CDR1 and CDR2: WSHSY, SAAADI. The CDR3 sequence is 15 residues long. Only in-frame clones appear in the TCRdb table, and some are missing; sequencing was by immunoSEQ multiplex PCR. The sample lists over 450,000 clones, 78% seen once, with about 0.013% in the top ten. Separately, the same data were catalogued under a study of human thymus T cells. From that study: The donor group consisted of healthy Finnish infants who were having corrective surgery for congenital heart defects. Corrective cardiac surgery supplied the resected thymus tissue. Thymic and blood repertoires appeared to carry a bias in their V and J gene usage.

The V call is TRBV10-2, the J call TRBJ2-3; 8 bases line up with TRBD2. The receptor was derived from a boy under two years old with a congenital heart defect. Sequencing input: thymocytes. DNA of the CDR3: TGCGCCAGCAGCCCGGGAGGGGTAAGCACAGATACGCAGTATTTT. This sequence encodes CASSPGGVSTDTQYF.